This TCR beta chain was obtained from a study of shared clonotypes between healthy human individuals. CD8 memory cells included CD45RO+ cells plus CCR7-negative CD45RA+ TemRA cells. General observations from the study: Only a few donors were included, so the genetic and exposure-history diversity represented was limited. Around 5% of naive CD4 clonotypes were common to a handful of donors.

For this clone: What it binds is unknown.

Germline assignment: CDR1 KGHSY and CDR2 FQNENV. Trimming took 7 bases from V and 3 from J, leaving 12 bases between them. The CDR3 runs 13 residues. Replicate PCRs for sorted subsets used approximately 190 ng DNA; this equaled about 30,000 T cell genomes. Libraries were prepared by immunoSEQ multiplex PCR; TCRdb keeps only in-frame clonotypes and omits some of them. Among some 690,000 clones listed, about 90% were seen once. This sequence joins TRBV16 and TRBJ1-1, with D unresolved. This clonotype was obtained from a man in his late teens or twenties in good health. Some clones in this sample may be carry-over from other donors' samples. The sequencing sample was made of memory CD8+ T cells from PBMCs. Subset of the sample: CD45RO+ cells pooled with CCR7-negative TemRA cells. The CDR3 sequence: CASIPFLDTEAFF. In DNA form, the CDR3 reads TGTGCCAGCATTCCCTTCTTGGACACTGAAGCTTTCTTT.